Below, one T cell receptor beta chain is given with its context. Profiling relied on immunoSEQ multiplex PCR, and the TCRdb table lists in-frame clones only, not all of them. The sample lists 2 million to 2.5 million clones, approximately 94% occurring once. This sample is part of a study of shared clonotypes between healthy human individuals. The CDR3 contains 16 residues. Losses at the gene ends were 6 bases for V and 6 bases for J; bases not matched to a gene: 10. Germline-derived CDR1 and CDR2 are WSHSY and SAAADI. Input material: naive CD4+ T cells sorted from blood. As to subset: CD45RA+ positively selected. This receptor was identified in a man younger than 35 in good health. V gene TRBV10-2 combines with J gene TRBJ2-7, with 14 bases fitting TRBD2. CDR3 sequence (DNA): TGCGCCAGCAGAGAAACCGGGACTAGCGGGAGCCGCGAGCAGTACTTC. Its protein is CASRETGTSGSREQYF.